This T cell receptor (beta chain) was identified during a study of Tregs in tolerant kidney transplant recipients. The repertoire was sequenced with immunoSEQ multiplex PCR; TCRdb's copy has only in-frame clones and lacks some. Among about 55,000 clones listed, about 90% were seen once. Study findings and constraints: Few patients were studied, so findings need validation in larger groups. No direct test of biological reproducibility was done here. Activated donor B cell expansion appeared to reveal the most relevant donor-specific TCRbeta repertoire.

In the case of this clone: Its specificity is not known.

CDR3 size: 14 residues. The V and J ends lost 10 bases and 7 bases respectively, with 19 bases between them. The germline CDR1 and CDR2 sequences are MRHNA and SNTAGT. The nonmyeloablative bone marrow transplants came from related graft donors, with transient mixed chimerism. The clonotype comes from a human patient who received a combined kidney and bone marrow transplant. A subset of T cells may come from the graft donor. The sample here was CD8+ T cells from blood (PBMCs), taken 24 months after the transplant. V usage is TRBV6-4 and J usage is TRBJ1-4, with a tentative D call TRBD1 (6 bases). CDR3 DNA sequence: TGTGCCAACTTACCTACCGGGACAAGTGAAAAACTGTTTTTT. Residues: CANLPTGTSEKLFF.